This TCR beta chain was sequenced during a study of blood T cell repertoires in COVID-19. Across the whole study: Both acute and convalescent COVID-19 samples were obtained from the United States, Italy and Spain. Sources were T cells, B-cell-depleted T cells, or PBMCs; the material itself was cDNA or gDNA.

CDR3 length equals 15 residues. CDR1 is LGHDT, CDR2 YNNKEL, per germline (reference sequence). The ends were cut back, 5 bases at V and 3 bases at J, with 16 bases in the middle. Produced via immunoSEQ multiplex PCR; TCRdb's table is partial and in-frame only. The sample yields 200,000 to 300,000 clones, just under 90% seen once. The sample consisted of peripheral blood. The rearrangement uses TRBV3-1 (or the pseudogene TRBV3-2) and TRBJ1-1; the D gene is possibly TRBD1 (5 bases). This clonotype was obtained from a woman between 35 and 50 years old with acute or convalescent COVID-19. CDR3 nucleotide sequence: TGTGCCAGCAGCGACAGCCAACGCGAGTACACTGAAGCTTTCTTT. This gives the protein CASSDSQREYTEAFF.